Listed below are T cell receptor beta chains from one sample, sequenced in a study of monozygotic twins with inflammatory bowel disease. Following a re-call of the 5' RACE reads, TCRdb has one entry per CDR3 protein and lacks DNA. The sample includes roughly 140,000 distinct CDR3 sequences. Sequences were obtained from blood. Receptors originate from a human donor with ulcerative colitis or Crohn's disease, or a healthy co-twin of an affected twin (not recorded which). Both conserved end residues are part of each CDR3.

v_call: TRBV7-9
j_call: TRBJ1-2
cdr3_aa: CASSSASLGLTYGYTF

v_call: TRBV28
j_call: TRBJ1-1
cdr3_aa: CASSLMVGNTEAFF

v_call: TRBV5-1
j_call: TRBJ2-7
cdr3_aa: CASSSQWTGAYEQYF

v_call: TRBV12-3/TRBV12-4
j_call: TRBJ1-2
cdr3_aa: CASSGMDRELRFYGYTF

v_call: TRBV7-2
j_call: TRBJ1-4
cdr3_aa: CASSLASGEKLFF

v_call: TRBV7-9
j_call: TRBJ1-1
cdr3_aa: CASSPNRGSPKNTEAFF

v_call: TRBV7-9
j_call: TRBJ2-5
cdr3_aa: CASSLFGGPQETQYF

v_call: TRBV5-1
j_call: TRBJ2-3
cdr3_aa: CASSLERGGESADTQYF

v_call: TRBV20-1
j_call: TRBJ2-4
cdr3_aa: CSALGVGRRKNIQYF

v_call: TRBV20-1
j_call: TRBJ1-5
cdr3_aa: CSASDDQPQHF

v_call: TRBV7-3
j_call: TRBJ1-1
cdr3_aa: CASSLSSYAMNTEAFF

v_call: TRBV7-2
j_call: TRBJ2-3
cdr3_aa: CASSSWTSTDTQYF

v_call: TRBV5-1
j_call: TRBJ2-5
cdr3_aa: CASSLTPSGTKTQYF

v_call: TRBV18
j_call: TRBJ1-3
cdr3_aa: CASSPGAHSGNTIYF

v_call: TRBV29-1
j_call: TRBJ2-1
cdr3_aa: CSVVYLGGSPYNEQFF

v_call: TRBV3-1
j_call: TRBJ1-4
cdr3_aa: CASSLVTGSEKLFF

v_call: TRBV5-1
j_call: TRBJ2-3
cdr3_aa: CASSLIAGVSTDTQYF

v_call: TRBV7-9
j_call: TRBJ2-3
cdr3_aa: CASSKRGAITDTQYF

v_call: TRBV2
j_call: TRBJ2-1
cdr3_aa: CASSSGTSSYNEQFF

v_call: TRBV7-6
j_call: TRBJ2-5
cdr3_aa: CASSLILRETQYF

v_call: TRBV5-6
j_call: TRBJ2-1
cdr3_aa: CASSLVAGAPYNEQFF

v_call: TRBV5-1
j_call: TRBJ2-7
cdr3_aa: CASSLERGSSYEQYF

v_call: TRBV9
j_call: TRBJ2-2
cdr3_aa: CASSGTSGNTGELFF

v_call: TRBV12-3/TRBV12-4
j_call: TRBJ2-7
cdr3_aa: CASSPGFEQYF

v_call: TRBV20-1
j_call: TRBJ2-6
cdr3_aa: CSAKNRVLSGANVLTF

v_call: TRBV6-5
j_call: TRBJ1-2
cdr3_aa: CASSYDRGGRVNGYTF

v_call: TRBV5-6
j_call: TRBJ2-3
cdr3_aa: CASSLRTGITDTQYF

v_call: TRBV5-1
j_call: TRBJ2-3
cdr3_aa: CASSTSGGESTPDTQYF

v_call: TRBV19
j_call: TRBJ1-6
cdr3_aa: CASSIVFLNSPLHF

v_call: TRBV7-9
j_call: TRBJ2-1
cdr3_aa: CASSSIGDRGSYNEQFF

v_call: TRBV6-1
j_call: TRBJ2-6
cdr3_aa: CASSEGISSGANVLTF

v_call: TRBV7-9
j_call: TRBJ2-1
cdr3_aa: CASSGGTYNEQFF

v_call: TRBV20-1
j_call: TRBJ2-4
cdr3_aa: CSAIGRSVSNIQYF

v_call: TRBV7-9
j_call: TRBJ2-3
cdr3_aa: CASSPAVLVADTQYF

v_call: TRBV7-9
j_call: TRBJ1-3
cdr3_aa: CASSLWARSSGNTIYF

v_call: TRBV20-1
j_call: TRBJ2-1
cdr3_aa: CSATGDRPEQFF

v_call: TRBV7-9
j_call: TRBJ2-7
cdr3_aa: CASTGTALYEQYF

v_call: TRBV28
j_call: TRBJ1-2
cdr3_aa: CASRYSAFYGYTF

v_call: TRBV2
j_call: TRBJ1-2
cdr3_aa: CASSEPQYYYGYTF

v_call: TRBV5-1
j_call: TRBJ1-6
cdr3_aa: CASSLGLSRSSYNSPLHF

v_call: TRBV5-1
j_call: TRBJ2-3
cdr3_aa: CASSPGTVSSTDTQYF

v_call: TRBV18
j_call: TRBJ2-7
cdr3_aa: CASSPGSYEQYF

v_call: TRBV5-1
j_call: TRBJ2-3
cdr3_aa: CASSRGGGSTDTQYF

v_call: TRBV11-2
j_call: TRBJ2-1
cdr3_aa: CASSALAGTYNEQFF

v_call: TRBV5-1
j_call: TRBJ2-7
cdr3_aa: CASSNRPASGSYEQYF

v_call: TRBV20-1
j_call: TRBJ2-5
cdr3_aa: CSAKDPSGVRETQYF

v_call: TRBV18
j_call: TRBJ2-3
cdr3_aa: CASCPTSADTQYF

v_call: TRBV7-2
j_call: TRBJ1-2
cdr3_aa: CASSRSTAERGTGGYTF

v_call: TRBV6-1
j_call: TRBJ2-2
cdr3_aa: CASSGQGAVGELFF

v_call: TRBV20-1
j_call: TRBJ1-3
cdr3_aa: CSAGHRVGNTIYF